The clone carrying this T cell receptor beta chain has just a few counts. Its antigen is undetermined. The table came from immunoSEQ multiplex PCR; TCRdb's copy has only in-frame clones and leaves some out. The table lists 25,000 or so clones, around 78% of them singletons. V was pared by 4 bases and J by 4 bases, with 14 bases of the junction left unmatched. CDR1 MGHRA and CDR2 YSYEKL come from the germline V gene. The CDR3 extends over 17 amino acids. These data belong to a study of T cells in narcolepsy. General study points: Autoreactive clonotypes reportedly recurred in blood of same and different patients, not controls.

The source of this sequence is a human donor with narcolepsy. Sequenced material: CD45RA- memory CD4+ T cells from PBMCs. The chain uses TRBV4-1 and TRBJ2-5, with 8 positions matching TRBD2. The CDR3 sequence: CASSPSHGGRGVETQYF. In DNA form, the CDR3 reads TGCGCCAGCAGCCCTTCTCATGGCGGGCGGGGGGTAGAGACCCAGTACTTC.